The rows below give T cell receptor beta chains drawn from one sample of a study of OX40 agonist ivuxolimab in advanced cancers. TCRdb keeps only in-frame clones here, not all; method: immunoSEQ multiplex PCR. Here the sample spans 70,000 to 100,000 clones, more than 75% being singletons. Here the sequenced sample was CD4+ or CD8+ T cells sorted from blood, taken in a trial of the OX40 agonist ivuxolimab. These receptors all stem from an adult with an advanced solid tumor such as melanoma, head and neck, liver or kidney cancer. Each CDR3 is given with its conserved first and last residue. D genes are given only for firm matches. For some rows the clone size is stated as once, few or many, or as a class when expanded; others skip it.

>TRBJ1-2|TRBV28|-|-
TGTGCCATCAGGACAGCCTCTGATAGAGGCTACACCTTC
CAIRTASDRGYTF
>TRBJ2-3|TRBV5-4|-|-
TGTGCCAGCAGCTTGGATAGGGGAGATACGCAGTATTTT
CASSLDRGDTQYF
>TRBJ1-5|TRBV6-5|-|-
TGTGCCAGCAGCCCACGAGGGAATAGCAATCAGCCCCAGCATTTT
CASSPRGNSNQPQHF
>TRBJ2-1|TRBV19|-|-
TGTGCCAGTAGTATCCCGGGAGAGGCGAATGAGCAGTTCTTC
CASSIPGEANEQFF
>TRBJ2-7|TRBV6-1|-|-
TGTGCCAGCAGGCTGACAGGTACTTACGAGCAGTACTTC
CASRLTGTYEQYF
>TRBJ2-7|TRBV11-2|-|-
TGTGCCAGCAGCTTCCAGTCCTACGAGCAGTACTTC
CASSFQSYEQYF
>TRBJ2-3|TRBV5-4|-|-
TGTGCCAGCAGCATACGGGCCACAGATACGCAGTATTTT
CASSIRATDTQYF
>TRBJ1-2|TRBV6-1|-|-
TGTGCCAGCAGTGCAAACGGGGTGTGGGGCTCCTATGGCTACACCTTC
CASSANGVWGSYGYTF
>TRBJ1-3|TRBV14|-|-
TGTGCCAGCAGCCAAGATTGGGGGACCTACTCTGGAAACACCATATATTTT
CASSQDWGTYSGNTIYF
>TRBJ2-3|TRBV5-1|few|-
TGCGCCAGCGCCTCCCAGCAATACGGCACAGATACGCAGTATTTT
CASASQQYGTDTQYF
>TRBJ1-3|TRBV5-1|-|-
TGCGCCAGCAGCCTGCAGAGCCCCGGGACAACTGGAAACACCATATATTTT
CASSLQSPGTTGNTIYF
>TRBJ1-5|TRBV6-1|-|-
TGTGCCAGCAGTGGGGGGGCGAGCAATCAGCCCCAGCATTTT
CASSGGASNQPQHF
>TRBJ2-3|TRBV27|-|TRBD1
TGTGCCAGCCTCGGACAGGGGGGCGGAAAGATCACAGATACGCAGTATTTT
CASLGQGGGKITDTQYF
>TRBJ1-4|TRBV5-1|once|-
TGCGCCAGCAGCTTGGGCGCAGGCCCTGAAAAACTGTTTTTT
CASSLGAGPEKLFF
>TRBJ2-3|TRBV6-5|-|-
TGTGCCAGCAGTTACTCGAAGGTCTACTCAGATACGCAGTATTTT
CASSYSKVYSDTQYF